This T cell receptor beta chain was recovered during a study of shared clonotypes between healthy human individuals. Study-level findings and limits: Donor scarcity curtailed the genetic and exposure-history diversity represented herein.

With unsorted samples, genomic DNA was obtained from about 90 million PBMCs. Remarks on this clone: Its antigen is not known.

CDR1 and CDR2 from the germline V gene are LNHNV and YYDKDF (reference sequence). The CDR3 runs 19 residues. The junction had 12 bases not matched to a gene; V was cut back by 1 base and J by 2 bases. Splitting of each subset's genomic DNA was done evenly across several immunoSEQ plates. The team ran DNA from unsorted PBMCs on ten immunoSEQ deep assay plates for sequencing. TCRdb's copy holds only in-frame clones and misses some; the assay was immunoSEQ multiplex PCR. The sample yields approximately 500,000 clones, approximately 85% seen once. The sequencing sample was made of PBMCs. The receptor's source is a woman aged 40 to 50 in good health. Some clones in this sample may be carry-over from other donors' samples. The chain recombines TRBV15 with TRBJ2-3; 10 bases line up with TRBD2. The CDR3 nucleotides are TGTGCCACCAGCAGAGTCGGGGGGGCTAGCGGGAGAAACACAGATACGCAGTATTTT. Its protein is CATSRVGGASGRNTDTQYF.